This T cell receptor beta chain was profiled in a study of beta chain features in type 1 diabetes. Study findings and constraints: A pattern of fewer insertions and more deletions at VDJ junctions was seen in type 1 diabetes patients. Shortening that was moderate but significant affected the TCRB CDR3s of Type 1 diabetes patients in all four CD4+ subsets. Patients showed naive, central memory and Treg TCRB repertoires that appeared more similar than those of healthy donors.

Details on this clone: Its antigen is as yet unknown.

Looked up from germline, CDR1 is SGHRS and CDR2 is YFSETQ. The CDR3 covers 15 residues. Between the trimmed V and J ends, which lost 0 bases and 2 bases, there was a span of 9 bases. The whole isolated RNA underwent reverse transcription, so sequencing captured expressed TCRB transcripts. Sequencing used immunoSEQ multiplex PCR; TCRdb keeps in-frame clones, though not all of them. The table includes under 350,000 clones, around 15% detected once. Using CD45RO/CCR7/CD25/CD127/CD95/CD27, CD4+ naive, central memory, regulatory and stem cell-like memory cells were sorted. Sequencing used naive CD4+ T cells from blood. The TCR sequence derives from a young man with type 1 diabetes. The V call is TRBV5-1, the J call TRBJ1-5; D not resolved. DNA for the CDR3: TGCGCCAGCAGCTTGGGAGGGATTGGCAATCAGCCCCAGCATTTT. It yields the protein CASSLGGIGNQPQHF.